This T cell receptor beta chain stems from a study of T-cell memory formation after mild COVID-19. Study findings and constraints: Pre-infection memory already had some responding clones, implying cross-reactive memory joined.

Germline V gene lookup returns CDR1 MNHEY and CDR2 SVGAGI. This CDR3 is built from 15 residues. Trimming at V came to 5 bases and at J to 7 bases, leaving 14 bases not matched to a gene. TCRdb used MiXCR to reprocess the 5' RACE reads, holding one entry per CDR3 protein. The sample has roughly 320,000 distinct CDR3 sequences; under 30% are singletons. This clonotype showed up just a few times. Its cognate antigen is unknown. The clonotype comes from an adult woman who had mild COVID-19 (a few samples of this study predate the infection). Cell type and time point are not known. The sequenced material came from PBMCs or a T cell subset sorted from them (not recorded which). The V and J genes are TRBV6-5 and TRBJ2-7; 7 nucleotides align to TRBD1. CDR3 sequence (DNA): TGTGCCAGCAGTAGGGGGCGAGCGGTTATGGTAGAGCAGTACTTC. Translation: CASSRGRAVMVEQYF.